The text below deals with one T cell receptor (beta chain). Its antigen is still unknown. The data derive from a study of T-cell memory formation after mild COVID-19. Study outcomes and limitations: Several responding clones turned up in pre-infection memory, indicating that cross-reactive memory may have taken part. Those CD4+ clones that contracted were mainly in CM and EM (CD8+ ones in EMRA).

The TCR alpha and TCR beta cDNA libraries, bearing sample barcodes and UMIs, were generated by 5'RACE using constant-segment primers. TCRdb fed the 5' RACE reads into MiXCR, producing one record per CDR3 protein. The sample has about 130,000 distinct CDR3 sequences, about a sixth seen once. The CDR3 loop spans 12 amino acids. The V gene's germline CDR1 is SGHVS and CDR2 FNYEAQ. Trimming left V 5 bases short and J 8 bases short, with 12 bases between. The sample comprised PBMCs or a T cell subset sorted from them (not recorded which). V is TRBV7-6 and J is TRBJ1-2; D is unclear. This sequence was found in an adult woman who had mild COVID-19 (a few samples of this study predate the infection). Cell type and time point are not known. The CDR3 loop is CASSPLRSGYTF. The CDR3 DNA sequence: TGTGCCAGCAGCCCCCTAAGATCCGGCTACACCTTC.